The 17 T cell receptor beta chains reported below all come from one sample, sequenced in a study of cytomegalovirus exposure and HLA in healthy donors. It was with 60 Vbeta and 13 Jbeta primers that the PCR ran. The method was immunoSEQ multiplex PCR; TCRdb's version includes in-frame clones alone and lacks a portion of them. The sample lists over 100,000 clones, around 80% occurring once. The material sequenced was PBMCs. Source of these receptors: a young man in good health and CMV-seronegative.

V is TRBV30 and J is TRBJ1-2; the D gene is possibly TRBD1 (5 bases). With 2 bases removed from V and 13 bases from J, the gap between germline ends came to 14 bases. The CDR3 is 11 amino acids. Germline CDR1 GTSNPN, CDR2 SVGIG (reference sequence). For the CDR3, the DNA is TGTGCCTGGAGTCGCAGAGGGACTTGCACCTTC. It is translated as CAWSRRGTCTF.

This clone came up a few times. The chain is built from TRBV6-5 and TRBJ1-2; 9 positions agree with TRBD1. Trimming took 6 bases from V and 4 from J; bases not matched to a gene: 3. Germline-derived CDR1 and CDR2 are MNHEY and SVGAGI. There are 13 residues in the CDR3. CDR3 protein: CASSPTGGYGYTF. CDR3 DNA: TGTGCCAGCAGCCCGACAGGGGGCTATGGCTACACCTTC.

The J gene is TRBJ2-7, the V gene TRBV4-3; 8 nucleotides line up with TRBD2. The V gene's germline CDR1 is LGHNA and CDR2 YSLEER. V lost 3 bases to trimming and J lost 5 bases; unmatched junction nucleotides: 9. This CDR3 spans 15 amino acids. DNA for the CDR3: TGCGCCAGCAGCCATGACACGGGGGGGCAAAACGAGCAGTACTTC. Amino acid sequence: CASSHDTGGQNEQYF.

This chain joins TRBV4-2 and TRBJ1-4; D is undetermined. From germline, CDR1 is LGHNA and CDR2 YNFKEQ. Trimming cost V 0 bases and J 7 bases, with 18 bases left between them. CDR3 length equals 17 residues. CDR3 loop: CASSQERRKASFEKLFF. The CDR3 nucleotides read TGTGCCAGCAGCCAAGAAAGGAGGAAAGCATCGTTTGAAAAACTGTTTTTT.

With regard to this clone: The junction and the germline gene differ at one end; a read error may be behind it. V usage is TRBV6-1 and J usage is TRBJ2-6; the D gene is possibly TRBD1 (5 bases). The CDR3 spans 15 residues. Per the germline V gene, CDR1 is MNHNS and CDR2 is SASEGT. CDR3 nucleotide sequence: TGTGCCAGCAGTCCAACATCATCTGGGGCCAACGGCCTGACTTTC. Translating it yields CASSPTSSGANGLTF.

V and J are TRBV29-1 and TRBJ2-1; TRBD2 aligns across 13 bases. The CDR3 is 16 amino acids. Trimming removed 3 bases from V and 12 bases from J; junction bases left unmatched: 14. Per germline, CDR1 SQVTM and CDR2 ANQGSEA. The CDR3 spells CSVEIRGLAGIKVQFF. CDR3 bases: TGCAGCGTTGAGATAAGGGGACTAGCGGGAATTAAAGTGCAGTTCTTC.

This clone was seen only once. The J gene is TRBJ1-1, the V gene TRBV9; TRBD1 matches at 8 bases. CDR3 length: 15 residues. Germline loops: CDR1 SGDLS, CDR2 YYNGEE. Trimming removed 1 base from V and 1 base from J; junction bases left unmatched: 3. CDR3 sequence (DNA): TGTGCCAGCAGCGTATTAGGGACAGGGAACACTGAAGCTTTCTTT. It codes for CASSVLGTGNTEAFF.

This chain joins TRBV6-5 and TRBJ2-7, with 12 bases aligning to TRBD2. V shed 2 bases, J shed 7 bases, and the junction held 9 bases outside the gene matches. Looked up from germline, CDR1 is MNHEY and CDR2 is SVGAGI. The CDR3 has 16 amino acids. The chain's CDR3 is CASSYLLAGGPWEQYF. In DNA form, the CDR3 reads TGTGCCAGCAGTTACCTGCTAGCGGGGGGGCCCTGGGAGCAGTACTTC.

This clone has just one count. The genes are TRBV9 and TRBJ2-1; 12 bases align to TRBD2. The CDR3 length is 19 residues. Germline-derived CDR1 and CDR2 are SGDLS and YYNGEE. Germline trimming cut 3 bases from V and 3 bases from J; bases unmatched to any gene: 13. The CDR3 region has the DNA TGTGCCAGCAGCGGGGAAGGACTAGCGGGGACCCAATACTACAATGAGCAGTTCTTC. This gives the protein CASSGEGLAGTQYYNEQFF.

This chain connects TRBV7-2 to TRBJ1-2; the D gene is possibly TRBD1 (6 bases). This CDR3 spans 16 amino acids. V was cut by 1 base and J by 7 bases, with 19 bases left in between. Germline V gene data show CDR1 as SGHTA and CDR2 as FQGNSA. DNA for the CDR3: TGTGCCAGCAGCTTAGTGGGGTTGGGGGGGCGGAGTGGCTACACCTTC. Translating it yields CASSLVGLGGRSGYTF.

The chain is built from TRBV25-1 and TRBJ2-1, with D maybe TRBD1 (5 bases). The CDR3 length is 14 residues. V lost 1 base to trimming and J lost 6 bases, with 10 bases between them. CDR1 and CDR2 (germline): MGHDK, SYGVNS. The CDR3 nucleotides are TGTGCCAGCAGTGAATTGGCCAGGGCCAATGAGCAGTTCTTC. Amino acids: CASSELARANEQFF.

The V and J genes are TRBV4-1 and TRBJ2-3; 8 positions agree with TRBD1. This CDR3 comprises 17 residues. Unmatched junction bases numbered 6, after V lost 0 bases and J lost 1 base. Germline-derived CDR1 and CDR2 are MGHRA and YSYEKL. For the CDR3, the DNA is TGCGCCAGCAGCCAAGATGGGACAGGAGGTGGCACAGATACGCAGTATTTT. As protein: CASSQDGTGGGTDTQYF.

The rearrangement uses TRBV4-2 and TRBJ2-3; 11 bases agree with TRBD2. Germline lookup yields CDR1 LGHNA and CDR2 YNFKEQ. The V gene end was trimmed by 1 base and the J gene end by 6 bases; junction bases not matched to a gene: 6. CDR3 length: 16 amino acids. This CDR3 reads CASSQGLAGGRDTQYF. CDR3 sequence (DNA): TGTGCCAGCAGCCAAGGCCTAGCGGGGGGTCGGGATACGCAGTATTTT.

The chain combines TRBV28 with TRBJ2-3; 10 nucleotides line up with TRBD2. The CDR3 covers 16 residues. In germline, CDR1 is MDHEN, CDR2 SYDVKM. The V gene end was trimmed by 7 bases and the J gene end by 2 bases; junction bases not matched to a gene: 9. This chain's CDR3 is CASNERGGFFTDTQYF. For the CDR3, the DNA is TGTGCCAGCAACGAGCGGGGGGGTTTCTTCACAGATACGCAGTATTTT.

The CDR3 bases are TGCGCCAGCAGTCGTACCATCGCGGATGTGGTCACTGAAGCTTTCTTT. It specifies CASSRTIADVVTEAFF. The chain is built from TRBV4-1 and TRBJ1-1; no definite D call. The V end was cut by 6 bases, the J end by 4 bases, with 21 bases between. The CDR3 loop spans 16 amino acids. Germline V gives CDR1 MGHRA, CDR2 YSYEKL.

The rearrangement links TRBV5-4 to TRBJ1-2, with TRBD1 identical over 7 bases. Trimming took 2 bases from V and 6 from J; bases not matched to a gene: 7. Germline CDR1 and CDR2: SGHNT and YYREEE (reference sequence). There are 14 residues in the CDR3. CDR3 residues: CASSLRQGDDGYTF. CDR3 nucleotide sequence: TGTGCCAGCAGCTTACGACAGGGCGACGATGGCTACACCTTC.

This rearrangement joins TRBV2 to TRBJ1-2; 8 bases agree with TRBD1. This CDR3 has 14 amino acids. Germline values: CDR1 SNHLY, CDR2 FYNNEI. Unmatched junction bases numbered 7, after V lost 6 bases and J lost 4 bases. The CDR3 is CASSADREGYGYTF. The CDR3 nucleotides are TGTGCCAGCAGCGCGGACAGGGAAGGCTATGGCTACACCTTC.